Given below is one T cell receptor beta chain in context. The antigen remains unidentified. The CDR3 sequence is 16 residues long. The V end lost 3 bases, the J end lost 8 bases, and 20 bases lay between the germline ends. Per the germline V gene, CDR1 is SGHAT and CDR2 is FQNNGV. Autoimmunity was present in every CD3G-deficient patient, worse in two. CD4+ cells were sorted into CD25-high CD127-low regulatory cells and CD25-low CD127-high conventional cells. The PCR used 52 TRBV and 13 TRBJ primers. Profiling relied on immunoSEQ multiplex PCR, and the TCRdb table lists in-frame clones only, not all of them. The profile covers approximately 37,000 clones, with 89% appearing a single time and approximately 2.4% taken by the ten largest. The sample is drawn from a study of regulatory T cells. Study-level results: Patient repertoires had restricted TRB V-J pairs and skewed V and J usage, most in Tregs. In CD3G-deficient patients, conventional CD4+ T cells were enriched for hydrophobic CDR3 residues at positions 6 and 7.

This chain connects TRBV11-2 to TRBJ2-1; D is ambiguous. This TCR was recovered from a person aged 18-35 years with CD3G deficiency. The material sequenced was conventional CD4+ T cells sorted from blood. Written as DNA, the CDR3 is TGTGCCAGCAGCTTCCGCCCCCCAACATATGGCTATGAGCAGTTCTTC. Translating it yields CASSFRPPTYGYEQFF. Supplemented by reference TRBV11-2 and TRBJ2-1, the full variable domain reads EAGVAQSPRYKIIEKRQSVAFWCNPISGHATLYWYQQILGQGPKLLIQFQNNGVVDDSQLPKDRFSAERLKGVDSTLKIQPAKLEDSAVYLCASSFRPPTYGYEQFFGPGTRLTVL.